These 20 T cell receptor beta chains came from one sample sequenced in a study of Graves' ophthalmopathy and Graves' hyperthyroidism. The sequenced template was RNA, covering the TCR beta CDR3 region. Amplification began with first-round RT-PCR using HTBI primers, then second-round multiplex PCR was performed. TCRdb processed the multiplex PCR reads anew with MiXCR; each CDR3 protein has one entry. The sample consists of around 1,000,000 distinct CDR3 sequences, 35% to 45% of them appearing once. The specimen was peripheral blood or thyroid tissue (not recorded which). The receptors originated from an adult man with Graves' hyperthyroidism.

The chain recombines TRBV29-1 with TRBJ1-5; D call uncertain. The germline gives CDR1 SQVTM, CDR2 ANQGSEA. V was clipped by 8 bases and J by 5 bases, with 13 bases between them. The CDR3 has 12 residues. The CDR3 loop is CSRNSEDQPQHF. Here the CDR3 DNA reads TGCAGCAGGAACTCGGAGGATCAGCCCCAGCATTTT.

On this clonotype itself: It may be a read error: a sequence one base away is much more abundant. This chain joins TRBV14 and TRBJ2-7; unclear D gene. CDR1 and CDR2 from the germline V gene are SGHDN and FVKESK. CDR3 length: 15 residues. Between the trimmed V and J ends, which lost 3 bases and 3 bases, there was a span of 15 bases. The CDR3 sequence: CASSQGTPGDYEQYF. Here the CDR3 DNA reads TGTGCCAGCAGCCAGGGTACGCCTGGAGACTACGAGCAGTACTTC.

In regard to this clonotype: A much bigger clone sits one base away, suggesting this may be a read error. This chain uses TRBV11-2 with TRBJ1-2, with D uncertain. Per germline, CDR1 SGHAT and CDR2 FQNNGV. This CDR3 has 16 amino acids. The CDR3 protein is CAGSSVRRMEGYGYTF. CDR3 coding DNA: TGTGCCGGCAGCTCGGTGCGTAGAATGGAGGGCTATGGCTACACCTTC.

There are a few counts of this clonotype. V gene TRBV25-1 combines with J gene TRBJ2-2; D gene uncertain. The germline gives CDR1 MGHDK, CDR2 SYGVNS. This CDR3 comprises 13 residues. Trimming stripped 7 bases from V and 6 bases from J, with 12 bases between. The DNA of the CDR3 is TGTGCCAGCACCCTCCGGGTGCCCGGGGAGCTGTTTTTT. Protein product: CASTLRVPGELFF.

The V call is TRBV12-3 or TRBV12-4, the J call TRBJ1-6; D is uncertain. The CDR3 is 16 amino acids. Deletions cut 4 bases from V and 8 bases from J, with 18 bases between. The CDR3 DNA sequence: TGTGCCAGCAGTTCTGGATCCCCCGGCCCACATTCACCCCTCCACTTT. Protein sequence: CASSSGSPGPHSPLHF.

This clonotype has at least ten counts. The J gene is TRBJ1-1, the V gene TRBV7-9, with 12 nucleotides matching TRBD1. With 6 bases clipped from V and 5 bases from J, the junction kept 7 bases outside the gene matches. Per the germline V gene, CDR1 is SEHNR and CDR2 is FQNEAQ (reference sequence). The CDR3 spans 15 residues. CDR3 in DNA: TGTGCCAGCAGGGGGACAGGGGGCTCGGGAACTGAAGCTTTCTTT. Residues: CASRGTGGSGTEAFF. The variable domain in full, with the rest retrieved from reference TRBV7-9 and TRBJ1-1, is DTGVSQNPRHKITKRGQNVTFRCDPISEHNRLYWYRQTLGQGPEFLTYFQNEAQLEKSRLLSDRFSAERPKGSFSTLEIQRTEQGDSAMYLCASRGTGGSGTEAFFGQGTRLTVV.

In its sample, this clonotype was seen many times. This chain's CDR3 is CASRRTSGGDYEQYF. CDR3 nucleotide sequence: TGTGCCAGCAGACGGACTAGCGGGGGCGACTACGAGCAGTACTTC. V is TRBV7-9 and J is TRBJ2-7; 13 bases are a match to TRBD2. Trimming removed 6 bases from V and 3 bases from J; junction bases left unmatched: 5. This CDR3 contains 15 residues. In germline, CDR1 is SEHNR, CDR2 FQNEAQ (reference sequence). The full variable domain, completed using reference TRBV7-9 and TRBJ2-7, is DTGVSQNPRHKITKRGQNVTFRCDPISEHNRLYWYRQTLGQGPEFLTYFQNEAQLEKSRLLSDRFSAERPKGSFSTLEIQRTEQGDSAMYLCASRRTSGGDYEQYFGPGTRLTVT.

There are many counts of this clonotype. The chain recombines TRBV12-3 or TRBV12-4 with TRBJ1-6; 9 bases fit TRBD1. The CDR3 loop spans 15 amino acids. J gave up 5 bases and V 2 bases, and 1 base lay outside the gene matches. CDR3 sequence: CASSLRQGDNSPLHF. The CDR3 DNA reads TGTGCCAGCAGTTTAAGACAGGGGGATAATTCACCCCTCCACTTT.

This clonotype was counted at least ten times. The chain employs TRBV7-6 and TRBJ2-7, with 8 bases matching TRBD2. V trimming: 5 bases; J trimming: 5 bases; junction bases outside the gene matches: 11. Germline loops: CDR1 SGHVS, CDR2 FNYEAQ. This CDR3 is built from 15 residues. CDR3 sequence (DNA): TGTGCCAGCAGCCAAGGAGCGGGAGCAGGAGACGAGCAGTACTTC. Its translation: CASSQGAGAGDEQYF.

The chain carries TRBV5-6 and TRBJ1-4; D ambiguous. Between the trimmed V and J ends, which lost 4 bases and 7 bases, there was a span of 11 bases. There are 13 residues in the CDR3. CDR1 is SGHDT, CDR2 YYEEEE, per germline. This CDR3 is CASSPPAGEKLFF. The CDR3 DNA is TGTGCCAGCAGCCCCCCCGCGGGTGAAAAACTGTTTTTT.

At least ten counts were recorded for this clonotype. This rearrangement joins TRBV11-2 to TRBJ1-1; D not resolved. The germline CDR1 and CDR2 sequences are SGHAT and FQNNGV. The CDR3 is 17 amino acids. V lost 5 bases and J lost 1, with 20 bases in between. The CDR3 nucleotides read TGTGCCAGCAGCCGCATCCGCGGGGTGCAAGAGAACACTGAAGCTTTCTTT. Translation gives CASSRIRGVQENTEAFF.

Comments on this clonotype: Sequence at one end of the junction differs from germline and may be a read error. The chain has TRBV5-8 and TRBJ2-7, with D unresolved. The length of the CDR3 is 15 residues. CDR1 and CDR2 (germline): SGHTS, YDEGEE. The CDR3: CASSLGSRRRYEQYF. CDR3 coding DNA: TGCGCCAGCAGCTTGGGTAGTCGAAGACGGTACGAGCAGTACTTC. Full variable domain (missing parts from reference TRBV5-8 and TRBJ2-7): EAGVTQSPTHLIKTRGQQATLRCSPISGHTSVYWYQQALGLGLQFLLWYDEGEERNRGNFPPRFSGRQFPNYSSELNVNALELEDSALYLCASSLGSRRRYEQYFGPGTRLTVT.

The chain has TRBV6-1 and TRBJ1-2; 11 nucleotides agree with TRBD1. Germline-derived CDR1 and CDR2 are MNHNS and SASEGT. V was clipped by 6 bases and J by 3 bases; unmatched bases: 6. CDR3 length equals 15 residues. The CDR3 spells CASRPGTGGYYGYTF. The CDR3 DNA is TGTGCCAGCAGACCTGGGACAGGGGGTTACTATGGCTACACCTTC.

V gene TRBV10-3 combines with J gene TRBJ1-2; possible D gene TRBD1, 6 bases. V shed 4 bases and J shed 9 bases, with 9 bases lying between them. The CDR3 is 11 amino acids. The germline gives CDR1 ENHRY, CDR2 SYGVKD. The CDR3 loop reads CAISGTGSYTF. The CDR3 nucleotides are TGTGCCATCAGTGGAACAGGGAGCTACACCTTC.

This clonotype was counted a single time. The CDR3 end shows no conserved phenylalanine or tryptophan, and so a read error is likely. Because the CDR3's place on the DNA is in doubt, the DNA is left out and the CDR3 is given as listed by TCRdb. J is TRBJ2-7 and V is TRBV7-9. From germline, CDR1 is SEHNR and CDR2 FQNEAQ (reference sequence). 9 amino acids form the CDR3, both terminal residues included. This chain's CDR3 is CASSLVQVT.

At least ten counts were recorded for this clonotype. The chain recombines TRBV2 with TRBJ1-2; D is possibly TRBD1 (5 bases). The CDR3 spans 12 residues. Germline values: CDR1 SNHLY, CDR2 FYNNEI. With 4 bases removed from V and 4 bases from J, the gap between germline ends came to 7 bases. The CDR3 region is CASSGQGYGYTF. DNA of the CDR3: TGTGCCAGCAGTGGCCAGGGCTATGGCTACACCTTC.

With regard to this clonotype: A much larger clone lies one base from this, so it may be a read error. This chain joins TRBV7-2 and TRBJ1-5; TRBD1 matches 8 bases. Germline V CDR1 and CDR2: SGHTA, FQGNSA. The CDR3 loop spans 14 amino acids. CDR3 DNA sequence: TGTGCCAGCAGCCAGGGCAGGGGGCGTCAGCTCCAGCATTTT. Translating it yields CASSQGRGRQLQHF.

Only a few counts were recorded for this clonotype. This sequence joins TRBV2 and TRBJ1-2, with no clear D. The germline V gene encodes CDR1 SNHLY and CDR2 FYNNEI. V dropped 6 bases and J dropped 10 bases, with 24 bases sitting between them. This CDR3 is 15 amino acids long. DNA for the CDR3: TGTGCCAGCAGACTAGTAGGCGGAATAACTATGGACTACACCTTC. This sequence encodes CASRLVGGITMDYTF.

In the case of this clonotype: A read error may explain this, as a much larger clone is one base away. The gene calls are TRBV25-1 and TRBJ1-2; 9 bases agree with TRBD1. The CDR3 consists of 15 residues. CDR1 and CDR2 from the germline V gene are MGHDK and SYGVNS. V trimming: 8 bases; J trimming: 3 bases; junction bases outside the gene matches: 10. CDR3: CASRRGRTGDYGYTF. For the CDR3, the DNA is TGTGCCAGCCGCCGGGGCAGGACAGGGGACTATGGCTACACCTTC.

The J gene is TRBJ1-2, the V gene TRBV7-2; D might be TRBD1 (5 bases). With 5 bases removed from V and 6 bases from J, the gap between germline ends came to 13 bases. This CDR3 is 13 amino acids long. Germline CDR1 is SGHTA and CDR2 is FQGNSA. CDR3 residues: CASSPRDGDGYTF. The CDR3 coding sequence is TGTGCCAGCAGCCCCCGGGACGGAGATGGCTACACCTTC.